This TCR beta chain is drawn from a study of blood T cells in healthy people across ages (dated by TCRdb to 2015 to 2017). A note on the overall study: Template switching captured roughly one uniquely barcoded TCR beta cDNA molecule per two T cells in model experiments. Age-related changes in TCR beta repertoire diversity were measured in the study by deep sequencing normalized with unique cDNA molecular identifiers. The donors were split into four age groups: young (average 16 years), middle-aged (about 40), aged (approximately 60) and long-lived (approximately 89). Donors of different ages were randomly distributed across sequencing lanes to avoid experimental bias. Two additional independent replicas of 1 million unique cDNA reads from the same blood draw were analyzed for two donors (one aged 18 to 29 and one aged 80 or older). The study at large found these results: The CMV infection status of donors was not known, potentially confounding age-related changes in expanded clonotypes. The long-lived group showed more naive CD4+ T cells, fewer expanded clones and increased TCR diversity than the aged group, suggesting age selection. Bulk unsorted PBMC profiling prevented conclusive comparison of naive and antigen-experienced compartments. Estimates of total diversity from one million sequenced T cells were regarded as lower bounds and underestimates. As age increased, observed TCR beta diversity per million T cells dropped in a roughly linear way, and a significant reduction was already evident by age 40. A strong correlation was found between observed TCR beta diversity and the percentage of naive T cells measured by flow cytometry.

The protocol used for the library was 5' RACE. Instrument on record: Illumina HiSeq 2500. A second roughly 6 to 12 cycle PCR used a sample-barcoded 5' primer and a J-beta primer mix. A template-switch 5' adaptor carrying 12 random nucleotides introduced a unique molecular identifier onto each TCR beta cDNA molecule. Each sample yielded at least 2.5 million CDR3-containing paired-end reads. The Mint cDNA synthesis kit, primed by a TRBC-specific oligonucleotide, was used to synthesize first-strand cDNA from all RNA. Following uracil-DNA glycosylase treatment, a first 18-cycle PCR with universal primers M1SS and BC2_uni_R was performed on all cDNA. On the study's bioinformatics: Each sample was normalized by randomly selecting 1 million high-quality reads, each carrying a distinct molecular identifier. Instead of being binned into consensus sequences, reads that shared molecular identifiers were thrown out. CDR3 identification, clonotype clustering and error correction used MiTCR with a Q25 quality threshold and the strictest error-elimination algorithm. A nonparametric unseen species model with Euler transformation was used to estimate a lower bound on total TCR beta diversity. Using fastp at Q25 and MiXCR, TCRdb reprocessed the public reads and kept productive beta chains. Each entry is one CDR3 protein sequence, shown with its most common DNA and genes. TCRdb, not the original authors, processed these V and J calls. The sample table contains roughly 500,000 distinct CDR3 sequences; only one count was recorded for about 26% of them. The ten top clones hold around a sixth of the sample.

Deletion took 3 bases off V and 1 base off J, with a span of 11 bases between the germline ends. Based on the germline V gene, the CDR1 and CDR2 sequences are SGHTA and FQGNSA. The cysteine opens and the phenylalanine closes a CDR3 of 15 amino acids. The DNA shown is the 45-base CDR3, in frame from base 1. As to this clonotype: Its antigen remains undetermined. No base quality information exists; no much larger clone differs at one position.

The 39 donors, aged roughly 6 to 95 years, were systemically healthy Caucasian individuals from Russia. Each donor gave roughly 11 milliliters of peripheral blood, drawn into EDTA-treated Vacutainer tubes. PBMCs were isolated by Ficoll-Paque density-gradient centrifugation, with at least 7 million obtained per sample. Trizol reagent was used to extract total RNA from PBMCs, with at least 5.5 micrograms per sample. The percentages of naive CD45RAhigh/CD27high T cells were determined by flow cytometry on a PBMC aliquot from every donor. The sequence joins TRBV7-2 to TRBJ2-3; no D gene can be assigned with confidence. The sample taken for sequencing was blood. This TCR came from a woman in her sixties or seventies in good health. The DNA sequence reads TGTGCCAGCAGCTTTCGCCGCCCCCGCACAGATACGCAGTATTTT. Its translation is CASSFRRPRTDTQYF.